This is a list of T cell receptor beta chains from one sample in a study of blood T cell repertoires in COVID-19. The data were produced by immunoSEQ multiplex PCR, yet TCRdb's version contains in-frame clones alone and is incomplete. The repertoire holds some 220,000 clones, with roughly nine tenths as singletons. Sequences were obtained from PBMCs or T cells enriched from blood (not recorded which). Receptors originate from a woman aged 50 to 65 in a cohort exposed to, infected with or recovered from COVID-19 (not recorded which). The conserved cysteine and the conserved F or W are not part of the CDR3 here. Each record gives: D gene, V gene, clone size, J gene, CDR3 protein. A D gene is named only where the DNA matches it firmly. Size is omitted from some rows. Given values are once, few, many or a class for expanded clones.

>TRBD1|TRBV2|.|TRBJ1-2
ASQPGQRYGYT
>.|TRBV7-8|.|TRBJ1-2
ASSSPGQTNYGYT
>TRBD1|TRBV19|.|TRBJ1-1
ASSETGTGLTEAF
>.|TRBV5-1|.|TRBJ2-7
ASSLVGISYEQY
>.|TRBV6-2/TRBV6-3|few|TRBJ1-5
ASSPTTRQPQH
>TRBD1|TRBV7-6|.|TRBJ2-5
ASSLTYSQGRETQY
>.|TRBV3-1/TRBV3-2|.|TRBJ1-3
ASSQAPGTSGNTIY
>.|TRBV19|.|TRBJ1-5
ASSILRAQPQH
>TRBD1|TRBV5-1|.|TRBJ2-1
ASSAPGQGNNEQF
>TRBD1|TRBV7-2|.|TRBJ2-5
ASSSMQGAFQETQY
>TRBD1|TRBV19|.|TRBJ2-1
ASSPRDRPYFTYNEQF
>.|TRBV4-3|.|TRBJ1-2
ASSQGLFGQGNGYT
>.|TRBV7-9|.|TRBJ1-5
ASSSDLQGDQPQH
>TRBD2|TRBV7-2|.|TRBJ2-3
ASRFPGLAGNTQY
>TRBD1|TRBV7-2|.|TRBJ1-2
ASKGQGYYGYT
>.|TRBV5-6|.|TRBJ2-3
ASSSGHTDTQY